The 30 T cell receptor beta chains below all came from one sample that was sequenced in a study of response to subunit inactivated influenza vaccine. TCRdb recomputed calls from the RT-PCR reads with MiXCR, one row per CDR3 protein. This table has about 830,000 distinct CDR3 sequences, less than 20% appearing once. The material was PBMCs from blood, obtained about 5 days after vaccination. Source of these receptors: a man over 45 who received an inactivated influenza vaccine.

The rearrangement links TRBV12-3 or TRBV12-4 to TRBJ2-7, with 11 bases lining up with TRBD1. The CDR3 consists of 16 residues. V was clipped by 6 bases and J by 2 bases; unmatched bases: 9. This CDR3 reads CASRKTRDRGTYEQYF. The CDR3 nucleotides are TGTGCCAGCAGAAAGACCCGGGACAGGGGGACCTACGAGCAGTACTTC.

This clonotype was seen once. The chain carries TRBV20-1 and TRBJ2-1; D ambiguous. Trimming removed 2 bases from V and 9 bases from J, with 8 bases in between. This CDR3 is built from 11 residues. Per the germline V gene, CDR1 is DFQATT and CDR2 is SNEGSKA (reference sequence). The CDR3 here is CSARPSLEQFF. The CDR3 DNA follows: TGCAGTGCTAGACCCTCTCTTGAGCAGTTCTTC.

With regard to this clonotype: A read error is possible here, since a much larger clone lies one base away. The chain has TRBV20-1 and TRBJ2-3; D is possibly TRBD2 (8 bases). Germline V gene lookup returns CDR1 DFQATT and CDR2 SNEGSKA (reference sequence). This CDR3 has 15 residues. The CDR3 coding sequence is TGCAGTGCTAGCGGAGGGGGCGGGGGGTCGGATACGCACTATTTT. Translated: CSASGGGGGSDTHYF.

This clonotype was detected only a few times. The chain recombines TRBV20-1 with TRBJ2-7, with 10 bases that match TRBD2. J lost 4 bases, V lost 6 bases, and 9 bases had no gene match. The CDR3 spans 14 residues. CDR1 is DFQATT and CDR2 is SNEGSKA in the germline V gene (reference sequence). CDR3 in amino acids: CSAKLGLAEYEQYF. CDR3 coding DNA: TGCAGTGCCAAGTTAGGACTAGCGGAATACGAGCAGTACTTC.

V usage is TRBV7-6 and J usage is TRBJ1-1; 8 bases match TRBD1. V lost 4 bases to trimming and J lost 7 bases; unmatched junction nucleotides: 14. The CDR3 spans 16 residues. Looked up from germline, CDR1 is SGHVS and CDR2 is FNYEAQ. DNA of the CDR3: TGTGCCAGCAGCTCTAGACAGGGGCCGGCTGAGAGTGAAGCTTTCTTT. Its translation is CASSSRQGPAESEAFF.

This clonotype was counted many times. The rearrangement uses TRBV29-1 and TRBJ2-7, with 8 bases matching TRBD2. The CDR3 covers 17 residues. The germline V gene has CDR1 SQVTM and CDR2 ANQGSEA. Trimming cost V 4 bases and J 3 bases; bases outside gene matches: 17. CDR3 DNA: TGCAGCGTTGTGGCCGCGGGGAGAGGACTAGCAGGCTACGAGCAGTACTTC. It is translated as CSVVAAGRGLAGYEQYF.

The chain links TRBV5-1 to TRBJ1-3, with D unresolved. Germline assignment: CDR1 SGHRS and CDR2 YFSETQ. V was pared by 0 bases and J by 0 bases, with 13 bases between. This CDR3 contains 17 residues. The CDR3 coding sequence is TGCGCCAGCAGCTTGGCCCTGAGTTCAACCTCTGGAAACACCATATATTTT. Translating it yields CASSLALSSTSGNTIYF.

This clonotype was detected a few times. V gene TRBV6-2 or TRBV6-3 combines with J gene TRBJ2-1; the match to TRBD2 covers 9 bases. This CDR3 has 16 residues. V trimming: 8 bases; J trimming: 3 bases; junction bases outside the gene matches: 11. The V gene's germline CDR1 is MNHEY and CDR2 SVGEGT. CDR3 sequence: CASSSVSGGIYNEQFF. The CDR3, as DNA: TGTGCCAGCTCGTCGGTGAGCGGGGGGATCTACAATGAGCAGTTCTTC.

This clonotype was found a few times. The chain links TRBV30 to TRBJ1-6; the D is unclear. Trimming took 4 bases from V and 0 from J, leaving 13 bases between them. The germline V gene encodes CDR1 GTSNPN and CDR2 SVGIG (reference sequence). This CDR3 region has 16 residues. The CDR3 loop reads CAWKSPGSSYNSPLHF. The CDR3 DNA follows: TGTGCCTGGAAGTCTCCAGGCAGCTCCTATAATTCACCCCTCCACTTT.

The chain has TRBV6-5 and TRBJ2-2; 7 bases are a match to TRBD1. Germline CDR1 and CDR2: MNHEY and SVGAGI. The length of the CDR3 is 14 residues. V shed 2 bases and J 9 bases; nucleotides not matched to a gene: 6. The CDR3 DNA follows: TGTGCCAGCAGTTACGGGACAGCAACCTGGGAGCTGTTTTTT. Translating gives CASSYGTATWELFF.

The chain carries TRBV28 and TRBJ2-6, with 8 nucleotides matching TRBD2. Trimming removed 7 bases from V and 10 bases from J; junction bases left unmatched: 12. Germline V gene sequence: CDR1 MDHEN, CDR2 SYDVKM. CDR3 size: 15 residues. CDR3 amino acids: CASTESRGGTNVLTF. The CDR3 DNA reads TGTGCCAGCACCGAATCTCGGGGGGGCACGAACGTCCTGACTTTC.

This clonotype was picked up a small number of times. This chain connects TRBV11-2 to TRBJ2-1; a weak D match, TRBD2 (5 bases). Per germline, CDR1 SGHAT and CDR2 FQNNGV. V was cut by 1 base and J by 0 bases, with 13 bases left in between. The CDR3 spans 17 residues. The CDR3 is CASSLGVDWSSYNEQFF. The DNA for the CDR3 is TGTGCCAGCAGCTTAGGAGTGGACTGGAGCTCCTACAATGAGCAGTTCTTC.

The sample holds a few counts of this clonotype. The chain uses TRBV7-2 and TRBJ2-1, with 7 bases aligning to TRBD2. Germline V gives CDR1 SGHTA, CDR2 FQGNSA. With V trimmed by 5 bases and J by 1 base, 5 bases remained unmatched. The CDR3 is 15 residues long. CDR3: CASSPVSGSYNEQFF. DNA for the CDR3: TGTGCCAGCAGCCCCGTTAGCGGGTCCTACAATGAGCAGTTCTTC. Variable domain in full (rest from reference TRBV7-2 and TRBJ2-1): GAGVSQSPSNKVTEKGKDVELRCDPISGHTALYWYRQSLGQGLEFLIYFQGNSAPDKSGLPSDRFSAERTGGSVSTLTIQRTQQEDSAVYLCASSPVSGSYNEQFFGPGTRLTVL.

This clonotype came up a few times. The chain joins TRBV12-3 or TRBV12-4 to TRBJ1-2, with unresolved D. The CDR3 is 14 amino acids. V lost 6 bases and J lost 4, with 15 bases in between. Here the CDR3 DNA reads TGTGCCAGCAGCATGGGTCGGGGAGTCTATGGCTACACCTTC. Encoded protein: CASSMGRGVYGYTF.

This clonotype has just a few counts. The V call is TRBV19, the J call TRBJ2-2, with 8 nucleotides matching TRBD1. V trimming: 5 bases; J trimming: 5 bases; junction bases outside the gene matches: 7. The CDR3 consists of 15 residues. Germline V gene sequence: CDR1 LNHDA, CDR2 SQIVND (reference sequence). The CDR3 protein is CASSDRGVGTGELFF. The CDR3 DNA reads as TGTGCCAGTAGTGACAGGGGCGTGGGGACCGGGGAGCTGTTTTTT.

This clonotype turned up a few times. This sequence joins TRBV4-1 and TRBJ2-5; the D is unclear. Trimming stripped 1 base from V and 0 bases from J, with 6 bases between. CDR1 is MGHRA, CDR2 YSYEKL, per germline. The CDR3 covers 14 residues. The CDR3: CASSQVSYQETQYF. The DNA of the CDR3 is TGCGCCAGCAGCCAAGTCAGCTACCAAGAGACCCAGTACTTC.

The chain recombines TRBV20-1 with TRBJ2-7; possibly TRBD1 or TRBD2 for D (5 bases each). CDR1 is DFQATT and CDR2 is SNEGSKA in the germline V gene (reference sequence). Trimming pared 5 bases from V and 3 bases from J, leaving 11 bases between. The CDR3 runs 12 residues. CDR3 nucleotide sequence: TGCAGTGCTCACCGGGGCCACTACGAGCAGTACTTC. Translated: CSAHRGHYEQYF.

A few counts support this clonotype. The CDR3 loop reads CASSLALQRPTEAFF. CDR3 nucleotides: TGTGCCAGCAGCTTAGCGCTACAGCGACCCACTGAAGCTTTCTTT. The gene calls are TRBV7-2 and TRBJ1-1; D is uncertain. Per the germline V gene, CDR1 is SGHTA and CDR2 is FQGNSA. V lost 0 bases to trimming and J lost 4 bases, with 12 bases between them. The CDR3 contains 15 residues.

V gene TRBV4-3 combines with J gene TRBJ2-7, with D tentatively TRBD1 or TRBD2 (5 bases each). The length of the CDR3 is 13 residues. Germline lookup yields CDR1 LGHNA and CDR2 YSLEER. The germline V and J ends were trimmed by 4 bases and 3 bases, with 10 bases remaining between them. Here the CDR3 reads CASSRDAGYEQYF. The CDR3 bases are TGCGCCAGCAGCCGGGACGCCGGCTACGAGCAGTACTTC.

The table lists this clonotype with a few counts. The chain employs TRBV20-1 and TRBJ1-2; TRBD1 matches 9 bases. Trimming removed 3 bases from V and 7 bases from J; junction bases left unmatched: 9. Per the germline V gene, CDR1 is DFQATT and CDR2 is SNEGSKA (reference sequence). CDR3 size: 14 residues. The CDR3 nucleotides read TGCAGTGCTAGGGGGACAGGGTTCGTCGGTGGCTACACCTTC. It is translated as CSARGTGFVGGYTF.

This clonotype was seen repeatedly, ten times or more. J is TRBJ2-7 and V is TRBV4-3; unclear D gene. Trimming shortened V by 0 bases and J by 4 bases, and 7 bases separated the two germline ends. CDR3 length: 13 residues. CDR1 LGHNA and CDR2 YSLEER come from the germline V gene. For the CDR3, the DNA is TGCGCCAGCAGCCAAGACGCCGGGTACGAGCAGTACTTC. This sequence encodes CASSQDAGYEQYF.

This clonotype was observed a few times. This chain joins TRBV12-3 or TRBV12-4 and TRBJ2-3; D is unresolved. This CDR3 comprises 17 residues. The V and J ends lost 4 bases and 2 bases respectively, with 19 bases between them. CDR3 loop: CASSSAPGEGPTDTQYF. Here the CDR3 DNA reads TGTGCCAGCAGTTCCGCCCCGGGCGAAGGTCCCACAGATACGCAGTATTTT.

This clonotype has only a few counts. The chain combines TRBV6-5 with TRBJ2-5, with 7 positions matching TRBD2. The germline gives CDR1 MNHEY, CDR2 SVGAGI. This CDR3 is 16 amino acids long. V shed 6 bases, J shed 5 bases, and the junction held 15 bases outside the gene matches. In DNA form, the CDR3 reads TGTGCCAGCAGCTTACGGGGGGAAGGGGCGGTGGAGACCCAGTACTTC. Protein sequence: CASSLRGEGAVETQYF.

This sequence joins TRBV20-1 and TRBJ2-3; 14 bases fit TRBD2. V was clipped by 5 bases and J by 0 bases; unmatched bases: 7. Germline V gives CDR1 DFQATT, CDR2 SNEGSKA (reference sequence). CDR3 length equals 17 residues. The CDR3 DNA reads TGCAGTGCTTCGGGACTAGCGGGAGCAGGCAGCACAGATACGCAGTATTTT. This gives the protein CSASGLAGAGSTDTQYF.

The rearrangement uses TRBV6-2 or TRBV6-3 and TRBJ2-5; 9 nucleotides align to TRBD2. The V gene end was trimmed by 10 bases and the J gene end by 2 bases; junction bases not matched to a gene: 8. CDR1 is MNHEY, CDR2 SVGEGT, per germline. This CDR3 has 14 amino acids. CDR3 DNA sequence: TGTGCCACCCAAGAAAGCGGGGGGCAAGAGACCCAGTACTTC. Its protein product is CATQESGGQETQYF.

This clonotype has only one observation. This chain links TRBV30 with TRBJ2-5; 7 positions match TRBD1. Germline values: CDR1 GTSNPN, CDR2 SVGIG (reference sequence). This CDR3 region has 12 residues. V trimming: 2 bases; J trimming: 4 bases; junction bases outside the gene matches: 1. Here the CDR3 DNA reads TGTGCCTGGAGTTGGACAGGAGAGACCCAGTACTTC. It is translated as CAWSWTGETQYF.

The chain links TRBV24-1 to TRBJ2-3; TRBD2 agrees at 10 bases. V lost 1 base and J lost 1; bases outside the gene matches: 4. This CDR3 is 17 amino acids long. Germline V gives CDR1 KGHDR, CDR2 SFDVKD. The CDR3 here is CATSDLPLAGGTDTQYF. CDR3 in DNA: TGTGCCACCAGTGATTTACCGCTAGCGGGAGGCACAGATACGCAGTATTTT.

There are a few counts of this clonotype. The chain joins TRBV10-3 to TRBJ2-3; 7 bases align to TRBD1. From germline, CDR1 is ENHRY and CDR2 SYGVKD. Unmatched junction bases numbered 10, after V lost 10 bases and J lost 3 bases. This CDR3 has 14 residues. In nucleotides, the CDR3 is TGTGCCACCCGCAGTGGACAGGATACAGATACGCAGTATTTT. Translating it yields CATRSGQDTDTQYF.

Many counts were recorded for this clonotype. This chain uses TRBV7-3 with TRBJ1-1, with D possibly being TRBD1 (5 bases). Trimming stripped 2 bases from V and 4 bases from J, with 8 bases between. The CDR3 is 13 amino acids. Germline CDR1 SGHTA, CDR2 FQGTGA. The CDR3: CASSLGRATEAFF. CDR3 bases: TGTGCCAGCAGCTTAGGCAGGGCCACTGAAGCTTTCTTT. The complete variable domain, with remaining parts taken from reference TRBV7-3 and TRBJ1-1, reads GAGVSQTPSNKVTEKGKYVELRCDPISGHTALYWYRQSLGQGPEFLIYFQGTGAADDSGLPNDRFFAVRPEGSVSTLKIQRTERGDSAVYLCASSLGRATEAFFGQGTRLTVV.

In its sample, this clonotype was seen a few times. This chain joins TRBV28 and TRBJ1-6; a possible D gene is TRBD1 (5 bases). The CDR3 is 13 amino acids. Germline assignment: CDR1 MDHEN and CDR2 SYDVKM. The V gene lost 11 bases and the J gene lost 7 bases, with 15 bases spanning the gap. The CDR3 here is CAGGRRLNSPLHF. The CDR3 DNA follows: TGTGCCGGGGGGAGGAGACTAAATTCACCCCTCCACTTT.